Listed here are 14 T cell receptor beta chains from one sample, sequenced in a study of PD-L1 blockade in urothelial cancer. This table comes from immunoSEQ multiplex PCR, and its TCRdb copy is limited to in-frame clones, with some not included. The sample gives tens of thousands of clones, around 89% of which show up once; 1.5% to 2% is in the top ten. Stated time point: pretreatment peripheral blood. The input for sequencing was PBMCs, taken around atezolizumab (anti-PD-L1) treatment. These receptors were taken from a man aged 55 to 70 with urothelial cancer.

CDR3: CASSPHQGANTEAFF. DNA of the CDR3: TGTGCCAGCAGCCCTCACCAGGGGGCTAACACTGAAGCTTTCTTT. This chain joins TRBV9 and TRBJ1-1, with 8 nucleotides matching TRBD1. This CDR3 is built from 15 residues. Germline V CDR1 and CDR2: SGDLS, YYNGEE. The junction had 7 bases not matched to a gene; V was cut back by 4 bases and J by 2 bases.

Only a few counts were recorded for this clone. The V gene is TRBV4-2, the J gene TRBJ2-1; possible D gene TRBD2, 5 bases. The germline V gene encodes CDR1 LGHNA and CDR2 YNFKEQ. The CDR3 is made up of 13 amino acids. V was shortened by 3 bases and J by 7 bases, with 10 bases between the two germline ends. CDR3 DNA sequence: TGTGCCAGCAGCCAGCAACTAGGAAATGAGCAGTTCTTC. This gives the protein CASSQQLGNEQFF.

The chain uses TRBV19 and TRBJ2-2, with 16 bases matching TRBD2. V lost 8 bases to trimming and J lost 4 bases; unmatched junction nucleotides: 10. Germline-derived CDR1 and CDR2 are LNHDA and SQIVND (reference sequence). CDR3 length: 18 residues. This chain's CDR3 is CASWGTSGRARGTGELFF. CDR3 nucleotide sequence: TGTGCCAGTTGGGGGACTAGCGGGAGGGCCAGGGGCACCGGGGAGCTGTTTTTT. The full variable domain, in which reference TRBV19 and TRBJ2-2 provide the parts outside the CDR3, is DGGITQSPKYLFRKEGQNVTLSCEQNLNHDAMYWYRQDPGQGLRLIYYSQIVNDFQKGDIAEGYSVSREKKESFPLTVTSAQKNPTAFYLCASWGTSGRARGTGELFFGEGSRLTVL.

The chain carries TRBV2 and TRBJ2-7; 8 bases are a match to TRBD2. V lost 4 bases to trimming and J lost 4 bases; unmatched junction nucleotides: 9. This CDR3 is 15 amino acids long. Germline V CDR1 and CDR2: SNHLY, FYNNEI. The CDR3 DNA follows: TGTGCCAGCAGTGGGGGAGCGGGAGATTTTTACGAGCAGTACTTC. As protein: CASSGGAGDFYEQYF.

The chain employs TRBV19 and TRBJ1-2, with D tentatively TRBD1 (6 bases). Trimming took off 4 bases at V and 2 bases at J, with 8 bases between the two ends. In germline, CDR1 is LNHDA, CDR2 SQIVND (reference sequence). CDR3 size: 13 residues. The CDR3 region has the DNA TGTGCCAGTAGTAGGACAGCGAACTATGGCTACACCTTC. Its translation: CASSRTANYGYTF.

The V and J genes are TRBV5-4 and TRBJ2-5; 13 nucleotides align to TRBD2. The junction had 1 base not matched to a gene; V was cut back by 3 bases and J by 2 bases. This CDR3 is 15 amino acids long. Per the germline V gene, CDR1 is SGHNT and CDR2 is YYREEE (reference sequence). The CDR3 is CASSSGLAGQETQYF. CDR3 nucleotide sequence: TGTGCCAGCAGCTCGGGACTAGCGGGGCAAGAGACCCAGTACTTC.

The gene calls are TRBV7-2 and TRBJ2-7, with 11 bases fitting TRBD2. Germline V gene lookup returns CDR1 SGHTA and CDR2 FQGNSA. The CDR3 length is 14 residues. Trimming cost V 3 bases and J 4 bases; bases outside gene matches: 2. The DNA for the CDR3 is TGTGCCAGCAGCTTGTCTAGCGGGGGGTACGAGCAGTACTTC. This translates into CASSLSSGGYEQYF. The full variable domain, in which reference TRBV7-2 and TRBJ2-7 provide the parts outside the CDR3, is GAGVSQSPSNKVTEKGKDVELRCDPISGHTALYWYRQSLGQGLEFLIYFQGNSAPDKSGLPSDRFSAERTGGSVSTLTIQRTQQEDSAVYLCASSLSSGGYEQYFGPGTRLTVT.

V and J are TRBV7-3 and TRBJ2-3; 7 nucleotides match TRBD2. V lost 6 bases, J lost 5 bases, and 8 bases stayed unmatched. The CDR3 totals 14 residues. CDR1 is SGHTA, CDR2 FQGTGA, per germline. Here the CDR3 DNA reads TGTGCCAGCAGTTACGGCACGGGAGGAGATACGCAGTATTTT. Its protein is CASSYGTGGDTQYF. Full variable domain (missing parts from reference TRBV7-3 and TRBJ2-3): GAGVSQTPSNKVTEKGKYVELRCDPISGHTALYWYRQSLGQGPEFLIYFQGTGAADDSGLPNDRFFAVRPEGSVSTLKIQRTERGDSAVYLCASSYGTGGDTQYFGPGTRLTVL.

The chain employs TRBV6-5 and TRBJ1-4; no clear D gene. The CDR3 spans 15 residues. Per germline, CDR1 MNHEY and CDR2 SVGAGI. Trimming cost V 6 bases and J 0 bases, with 11 bases left between them. The chain's CDR3 is CASSGNFATNEKLFF. In DNA form, the CDR3 reads TGTGCCAGCAGCGGGAATTTTGCAACTAATGAAAAACTGTTTTTT.

The chain combines TRBV7-2 with TRBJ2-3; no clear D. This CDR3 is 15 amino acids long. Trimming stripped 3 bases from V and 0 bases from J, with 10 bases between. Germline lookup yields CDR1 SGHTA and CDR2 FQGNSA. DNA for the CDR3: TGTGCCAGCAGCTTTTTTACACCTAGCACAGATACGCAGTATTTT. This encodes CASSFFTPSTDTQYF.

J is TRBJ1-5 and V is TRBV27; D is ambiguous. Trimming removed 4 bases at V and 0 bases at J, with 10 bases between. CDR3 size: 15 residues. The germline V gene has CDR1 MNHEY and CDR2 SMNVEV (reference sequence). CDR3 in DNA: TGTGCCAGCAGTTCCGGAGGTTATAGCAATCAGCCCCAGCATTTT. As protein: CASSSGGYSNQPQHF.

This clone was seen once. The chain recombines TRBV6-6 with TRBJ1-6; TRBD1 matches 7 bases. The CDR3 is 14 residues long. V was pared by 5 bases and J by 10 bases, with 8 bases of the junction left unmatched. CDR1 and CDR2 (germline): MNHNY, SVGAGI (reference sequence). The CDR3 is CASSPGTVESPLHF. The CDR3 coding sequence is TGTGCCAGCAGTCCCGGGACAGTAGAGTCACCCCTCCACTTT.

This clone was observed once. The rearrangement joins TRBV19 to TRBJ1-6; no definite D call. This CDR3 is 15 amino acids long. V was cut by 5 bases and J by 0 bases, with 8 bases left in between. In germline, CDR1 is LNHDA, CDR2 SQIVND (reference sequence). The CDR3 protein is CASSGGSSYNSPLHF. The CDR3 nucleotides are TGTGCCAGTAGTGGTGGCAGCTCCTATAATTCACCCCTCCACTTT.

The rearrangement links TRBV25-1 to TRBJ1-2; 10 bases are shared with TRBD1. CDR3 size: 16 residues. The J segment lost 3 bases and the V segment lost 6 bases, leaving 10 bases of the junction unmatched. The germline CDR1 and CDR2 sequences are MGHDK and SYGVNS. The DNA for the CDR3 is TGTGCCAGCAGGAAGACAGGGGGCGGGGGTGACTATGGCTACACCTTC. It codes for CASRKTGGGGDYGYTF.